The 32 T cell receptor beta chains below were found in one sample sequenced in a study of OX40 agonist ivuxolimab in advanced cancers. This table comes from immunoSEQ multiplex PCR, and its TCRdb copy is limited to in-frame clones, with some not included. The sample includes tens of thousands of clones, less than 90% of them seen just once. The starting material was CD4+ or CD8+ T cells sorted from blood, obtained in a trial of the OX40 agonist ivuxolimab. The receptors come from an adult with an advanced solid tumor such as melanoma, head and neck, liver or kidney cancer.

The J gene is TRBJ1-6, the V gene TRBV4-2; TRBD1 matches at 10 bases. V lost 1 base and J lost 0; bases outside the gene matches: 12. This CDR3 contains 21 residues. The germline V gene has CDR1 LGHNA and CDR2 YNFKEQ. In DNA form, the CDR3 reads TGTGCCAGCAGCCAAGCGGTGGGGGAGACAGGGGGCTTCTCCTATAATTCACCCCTCCACTTT. This translates into CASSQAVGETGGFSYNSPLHF.

The chain joins TRBV7-9 to TRBJ1-2, with D possibly matching TRBD1 (6 bases). There are 12 residues in the CDR3. Germline CDR1 and CDR2: SEHNR and FQNEAQ (reference sequence). Trimming removed 4 bases from V and 3 bases from J, with 6 bases in between. CDR3 region: CASSWTDYGYTF. The CDR3 DNA reads TGTGCCAGCAGCTGGACAGACTATGGCTACACCTTC.

This clone showed up just a few times. This chain uses TRBV28 with TRBJ2-7, with TRBD2 matching 12 bases. This CDR3 has 17 amino acids. Trimming removed 0 bases from V and 4 bases from J; junction bases left unmatched: 7. Germline V gene sequence: CDR1 MDHEN, CDR2 SYDVKM. The CDR3: CASSLWGGTSGLYEQYF. CDR3 nucleotide sequence: TGTGCCAGCAGTTTATGGGGGGGGACTAGCGGGTTATACGAGCAGTACTTC.

V gene TRBV4-1 combines with J gene TRBJ1-5, with 7 bases lining up with TRBD1. Per germline, CDR1 MGHRA and CDR2 YSYEKL. The CDR3 sequence is 15 residues long. After removal of 1 base from V and 7 bases from J, the junction contained 7 bases not matched to a gene. The CDR3 coding sequence is TGCGCCAGCAGCCAAGCGAGACAGGGAGGACAGCCCCAGCATTTT. It encodes CASSQARQGGQPQHF.

The genes are TRBV30 and TRBJ2-7; 8 bases line up with TRBD2. The CDR3 has 14 residues. Trimming cost V 1 base and J 6 bases; bases outside gene matches: 8. In germline, CDR1 is GTSNPN, CDR2 SVGIG (reference sequence). The CDR3 sequence is CAWSGRTSSSEQYF. The DNA of the CDR3 is TGTGCCTGGAGTGGTCGGACTAGCTCTTCCGAGCAGTACTTC. Using reference TRBV30 and TRBJ2-7 for the parts outside the CDR3, the full variable domain is SQTIHQWPATLVQPVGSPLSLECTVEGTSNPNLYWYRQAAGRGLQLLFYSVGIGQISSEVPQNLSASRPQDRQFILSSKKLLLSDSGFYLCAWSGRTSSSEQYFGPGTRLTVT.

The V call is TRBV1, the J call TRBJ2-5; TRBD2 was called by the table and not checked on the DNA. TRBV1 is shown as a pseudogene. The CDR3 runs 20 residues. The CDR3 DNA reads TGCACCAGCAGCCAAGGACGATCGACTAGCGGGAGGCCTACGGTAGAGACCCAGTACTTC. Protein sequence: CTSSQGRSTSGRPTVETQYF.

This sequence joins TRBV2 and TRBJ2-5; 7 bases align to TRBD2. Germline trimming cut 7 bases from V and 5 bases from J; bases unmatched to any gene: 13. Germline lookup yields CDR1 SNHLY and CDR2 FYNNEI. The CDR3 consists of 15 residues. The CDR3 DNA is TGTGCCAGCAAAGACTCTGGACTAGTCTATGAGACCCAGTACTTC. This sequence encodes CASKDSGLVYETQYF.

A word on this clone: A read error may produce the germline difference seen at one junction end. The chain uses TRBV7-7 and TRBJ2-5; 10 nucleotides line up with TRBD2. Germline V gene sequence: CDR1 SSHAT, CDR2 FNYEAQ (reference sequence). The CDR3 loop spans 17 amino acids. The CDR3 region is CASSLGVASGGQETQYF. CDR3 DNA: TGTGCTAGCAGCTTAGGGGTGGCTAGCGGGGGCCAAGAGACCCAGTACTTC.

The chain couples TRBV19 to TRBJ2-5; TRBD1 matches at 9 bases. V shed 5 bases and J 5 bases; nucleotides not matched to a gene: 12. This CDR3 contains 16 residues. The V gene's germline CDR1 is LNHDA and CDR2 SQIVND (reference sequence). The CDR3 loop reads CASSAFVQGAEETQYF. In DNA form, the CDR3 reads TGTGCCAGTAGTGCCTTCGTACAGGGGGCGGAGGAGACCCAGTACTTC.

The chain combines TRBV5-4 with TRBJ2-1; 10 nucleotides match TRBD1. The germline V gene has CDR1 SGHNT and CDR2 YYREEE (reference sequence). The CDR3 has 13 amino acids. V lost 3 bases to trimming and J lost 12 bases; unmatched junction nucleotides: 6. The CDR3 DNA reads TGTGCCAGCAGCTCAGGACAGGGGGAACGGCAGTTCTTC. Its translation: CASSSGQGERQFF.

This clone was counted only a few times. V usage is TRBV9 and J usage is TRBJ2-7; D call uncertain. The CDR3 runs 11 residues. Germline V gene lookup returns CDR1 SGDLS and CDR2 YYNGEE. Trimming pared 2 bases from V and 3 bases from J, leaving 3 bases between. This CDR3 is CASSVGYEQYF. The DNA for the CDR3 is TGTGCCAGCAGCGTCGGCTACGAGCAGTACTTC.

The chain couples TRBV11-1 to TRBJ1-1; TRBD1 might be the D (5 bases). Germline loops: CDR1 SGHAT, CDR2 FQDESV (reference sequence). The CDR3 spans 13 residues. Trimming left V 11 bases short and J 1 base short, with 14 bases between. CDR3 sequence (DNA): TGTGCCTCGTTGACGGGGGGGAACACTGAAGCTTTCTTT. It codes for CASLTGGNTEAFF.

This clone was counted a few times. The chain joins TRBV5-6 to TRBJ1-5, with TRBD1 matching 8 bases. The CDR3 covers 14 residues. With 0 bases clipped from V and 6 bases from J, the junction kept 2 bases outside the gene matches. Germline V gene sequence: CDR1 SGHDT, CDR2 YYEEEE. CDR3 in amino acids: CASSLAGGGQPQHF. The CDR3, as DNA: TGTGCCAGCAGCTTGGCAGGGGGCGGTCAGCCCCAGCATTTT.

This chain connects TRBV9 to TRBJ2-3; D may be TRBD2 (6 bases). This CDR3 has 16 amino acids. Germline V gives CDR1 SGDLS, CDR2 YYNGEE. V lost 2 bases, J lost 0 bases, and 13 bases lay in between. The CDR3 DNA sequence: TGTGCCAGCAGCGTCCGGGGCGGGGTTAGCACAGATACGCAGTATTTT. It specifies CASSVRGGVSTDTQYF.

The chain has TRBV9 and TRBJ2-7; D is unresolved. Germline-derived CDR1 and CDR2 are SGDLS and YYNGEE. This CDR3 contains 14 residues. Deletions cut 2 bases from V and 0 bases from J, with 9 bases between. The CDR3 is CASSVLAVSYEQYF. The CDR3 DNA reads as TGTGCCAGCAGCGTTTTAGCTGTCTCCTACGAGCAGTACTTC.

This chain uses TRBV7-2 with TRBJ2-2, with D hard to call. The CDR3 contains 15 residues. With 2 bases removed from V and 0 bases from J, the gap between germline ends came to 7 bases. Germline CDR1 and CDR2: SGHTA and FQGNSA. In DNA form, the CDR3 reads TGTGCCAGCAGCTTACAGACCGCGAACACCGGGGAGCTGTTTTTT. Translated, it gives CASSLQTANTGELFF.

The chain recombines TRBV9 with TRBJ1-2, with D possibly TRBD1 on 6 matching bases. This CDR3 has 14 residues. Germline values: CDR1 SGDLS, CDR2 YYNGEE. Trimming took 3 bases from V and 0 from J, leaving 9 bases between them. Here the CDR3 DNA reads TGTGCCAGCAGCGAGGGACATTCTAACTATGGCTACACCTTC. Encoded protein: CASSEGHSNYGYTF.

The genes are TRBV2 and TRBJ2-1; TRBD1 matches 9 bases. CDR3 length: 13 residues. With 2 bases clipped from V and 9 bases from J, the junction kept 2 bases outside the gene matches. Germline CDR1 reads SNHLY; CDR2 reads FYNNEI. The CDR3 bases are TGTGCCAGCAGTGAATACAGGGGGCGTGAGCAGTTCTTC. As protein: CASSEYRGREQFF.

CDR3 in DNA: TGCGCCAGCAGCTTCTGGACAGGGGGTACGACAGATACGCAGTATTTT. This sequence encodes CASSFWTGGTTDTQYF. The chain couples TRBV5-1 to TRBJ2-3, with 10 nucleotides matching TRBD1. Germline V gene data show CDR1 as SGHRS and CDR2 as YFSETQ. There are 16 residues in the CDR3. With V trimmed by 2 bases and J by 3 bases, 6 bases remained unmatched.

The chain recombines TRBV6-5 with TRBJ2-5, with D tentatively TRBD1 or TRBD2 (5 bases each). The CDR3 length is 13 residues. The germline CDR1 and CDR2 sequences are MNHEY and SVGAGI. Trimming left V 2 bases short and J 5 bases short, with 9 bases between. The CDR3 nucleotides read TGTGCCAGCAGTTACCGGGGCCGGGAGACCCAGTACTTC. It translates to CASSYRGRETQYF.

The rearrangement uses TRBV6-6 and TRBJ2-6, with a weak D call TRBD1 (5 bases). The CDR3 is 15 amino acids. Trimming took off 1 base at V and 2 bases at J, with 6 bases between the two ends. CDR1 and CDR2 from the germline V gene are MNHNY and SVGAGI (reference sequence). CDR3 nucleotide sequence: TGTGCCAGCAGTTACTGGGGCCCTGGGGCCAACGTCCTGACTTTC. The encoded protein is CASSYWGPGANVLTF.

This sequence joins TRBV5-1 and TRBJ2-5; 9 nucleotides match TRBD2. This CDR3 contains 15 residues. Germline V gene lookup returns CDR1 SGHRS and CDR2 YFSETQ. V gave up 5 bases and J gave up 1 base; unmatched junction bases: 6. This CDR3 is CASRWAGGPQETQYF. CDR3 DNA sequence: TGCGCCAGCAGGTGGGCGGGAGGGCCCCAAGAGACCCAGTACTTC.

The chain uses TRBV5-4 and TRBJ2-7; TRBD1 might be the D (6 bases). With 1 base removed from V and 1 base from J, the gap between germline ends came to 12 bases. This CDR3 contains 15 residues. The V gene's germline CDR1 is SGHNT and CDR2 YYREEE (reference sequence). The CDR3 sequence is CASSLQGSGSYEQYF. DNA of the CDR3: TGTGCCAGCAGCTTGCAGGGGTCGGGGTCCTACGAGCAGTACTTC.

The V and J genes are TRBV11-1 and TRBJ2-1; D gene uncertain. V lost 4 bases, J lost 6 bases, and 10 bases lay in between. Per the germline V gene, CDR1 is SGHAT and CDR2 is FQDESV (reference sequence). There are 13 residues in the CDR3. CDR3 sequence: CASSSSPGNEQFF. In DNA, the CDR3 is TGTGCCAGCAGCTCGTCGCCAGGCAATGAGCAGTTCTTC.

The chain carries TRBV6-1 and TRBJ2-3; D gene uncertain. Trimming shortened V by 7 bases and J by 4 bases, and 3 bases separated the two germline ends. Germline V gene sequence: CDR1 MNHNS, CDR2 SASEGT. The CDR3 is 10 amino acids. CDR3 residues: CASTADTQYF. CDR3 in DNA: TGTGCCAGCACTGCAGATACGCAGTATTTT.

The chain is built from TRBV18 and TRBJ2-7, with 10 positions matching TRBD1. The CDR3 is made up of 15 amino acids. V lost 6 bases, J lost 1 base, and 6 bases stayed unmatched. Per the germline V gene, CDR1 is KGHSH and CDR2 is LQKENI. The CDR3 region is CASSRGQGDSYEQYF. In DNA, the CDR3 is TGTGCCAGCTCCCGCGGACAGGGGGATTCCTACGAGCAGTACTTC.

The rearrangement uses TRBV29-1 and TRBJ1-2; D is possibly TRBD1 (6 bases). The CDR3 runs 12 residues. Germline CDR1 and CDR2: SQVTM and ANQGSEA. Trimming shortened V by 6 bases and J by 5 bases, and 13 bases separated the two germline ends. This CDR3 is CSVNSGTYGYTF. The CDR3 coding sequence is TGCAGCGTCAATTCCGGGACATATGGCTACACCTTC.

The genes are TRBV19 and TRBJ2-3; TRBD1 aligns across 8 bases. The CDR3 consists of 15 residues. The germline gives CDR1 LNHDA, CDR2 SQIVND (reference sequence). With 1 base clipped from V and 2 bases from J, the junction kept 2 bases outside the gene matches. The CDR3 DNA reads TGTGCCAGTAGTATAGGGGACAGGTTCACAGATACGCAGTATTTT. Translated, it gives CASSIGDRFTDTQYF.

The chain combines TRBV15 with TRBJ2-1; the D gene is possibly TRBD2 (6 bases). Germline loops: CDR1 LNHNV, CDR2 YYDKDF (reference sequence). The CDR3 contains 15 residues. Trimming took off 1 base at V and 0 bases at J, with 7 bases between the two ends. The CDR3 bases are TGTGCCACCAGCAGAGGAGCGGGCTCCTACAATGAGCAGTTCTTC. Translating gives CATSRGAGSYNEQFF.

V gene TRBV11-3 combines with J gene TRBJ2-3; TRBD1 aligns across 12 bases. The CDR3 loop spans 15 amino acids. J lost 5 bases, V lost 3 bases, and 3 bases had no gene match. CDR1 is SGHNT and CDR2 is YENEEA in the germline V gene. The CDR3 bases are TGTGCCAGCAGCTTGGGGGACAGGGGGCTAGATACGCAGTATTTT. This sequence encodes CASSLGDRGLDTQYF.

As regards this clone: At one of its ends the junction is not consistent with the germline gene, which may arise from a read error. The V gene is TRBV6-1, the J gene TRBJ1-3; 8 bases map to TRBD1. In germline, CDR1 is MNHNS, CDR2 SASEGT. This CDR3 has 14 amino acids. In DNA, the CDR3 is TGTGCCATCAGTGAGCCCAGGGGGCCAAACACCATATATTTT. It is translated as CAISEPRGPNTIYF.

The chain joins TRBV5-1 to TRBJ1-1; possibly TRBD1 for D (5 bases). This CDR3 has 15 residues. CDR1 and CDR2 (germline): SGHRS, YFSETQ. V dropped 7 bases and J dropped 0 bases, with 16 bases sitting between them. CDR3 amino acids: CASSTGEDMNTEAFF. CDR3 DNA sequence: TGCGCCAGCTCCACGGGGGAGGATATGAACACTGAAGCTTTCTTT. Filled out from reference TRBV5-1 and TRBJ1-1, the complete variable domain reads KAGVTQTPRYLIKTRGQQVTLSCSPISGHRSVSWYQQTPGQGLQFLFEYFSETQRNKGNFPGRFSGRQFSNSRSEMNVSTLELGDSALYLCASSTGEDMNTEAFFGQGTRLTVV.